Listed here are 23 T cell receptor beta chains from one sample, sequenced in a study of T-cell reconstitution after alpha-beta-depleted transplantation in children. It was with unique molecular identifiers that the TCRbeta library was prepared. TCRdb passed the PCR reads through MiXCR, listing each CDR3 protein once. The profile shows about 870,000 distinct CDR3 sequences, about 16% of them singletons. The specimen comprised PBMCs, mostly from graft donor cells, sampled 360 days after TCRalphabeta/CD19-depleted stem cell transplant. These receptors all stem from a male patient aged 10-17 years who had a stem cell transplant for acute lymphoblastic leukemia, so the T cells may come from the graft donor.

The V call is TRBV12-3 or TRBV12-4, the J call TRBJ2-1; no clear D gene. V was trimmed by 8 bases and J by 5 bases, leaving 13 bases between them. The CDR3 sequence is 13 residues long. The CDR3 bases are TGTGCCAGCTGTGGCAGAGAGAACAATGAGCAGTTCTTC. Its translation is CASCGRENNEQFF.

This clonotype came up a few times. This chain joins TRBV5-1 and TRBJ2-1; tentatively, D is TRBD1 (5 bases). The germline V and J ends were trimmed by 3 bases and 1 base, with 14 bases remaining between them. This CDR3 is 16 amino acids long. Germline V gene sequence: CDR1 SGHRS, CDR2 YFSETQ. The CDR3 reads CASSSPRVGSYNEQFF. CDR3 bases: TGCGCCAGCAGCTCCCCCAGGGTCGGGTCCTACAATGAGCAGTTCTTC.

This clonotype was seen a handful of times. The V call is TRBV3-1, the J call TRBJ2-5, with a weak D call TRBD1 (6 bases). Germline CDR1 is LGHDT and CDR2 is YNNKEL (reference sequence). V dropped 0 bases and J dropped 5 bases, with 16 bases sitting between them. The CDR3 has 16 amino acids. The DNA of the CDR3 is TGTGCCAGCAGCCAAGATTTGGTGGGGGCCGGGGAGACCCAGTACTTC. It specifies CASSQDLVGAGETQYF.

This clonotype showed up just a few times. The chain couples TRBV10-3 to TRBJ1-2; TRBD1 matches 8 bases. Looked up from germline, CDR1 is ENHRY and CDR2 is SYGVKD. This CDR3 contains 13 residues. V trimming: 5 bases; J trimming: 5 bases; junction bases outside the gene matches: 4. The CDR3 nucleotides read TGTGCCATCAGTCTGGGACAGGTTTATGGCTACACCTTC. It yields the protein CAISLGQVYGYTF.

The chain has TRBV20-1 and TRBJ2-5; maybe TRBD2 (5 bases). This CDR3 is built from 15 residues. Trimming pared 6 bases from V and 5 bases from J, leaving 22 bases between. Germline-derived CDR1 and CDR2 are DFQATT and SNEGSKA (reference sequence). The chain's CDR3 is CSATNRRVSGETQYF. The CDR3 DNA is TGCAGTGCCACTAACCGACGGGTCAGCGGTGAGACCCAGTACTTC.

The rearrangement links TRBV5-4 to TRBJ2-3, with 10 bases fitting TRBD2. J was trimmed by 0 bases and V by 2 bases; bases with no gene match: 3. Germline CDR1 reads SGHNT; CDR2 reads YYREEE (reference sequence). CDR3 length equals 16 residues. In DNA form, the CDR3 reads TGTGCCAGCAGCTTAAAGCGGGGGGGTAGCACAGATACGCAGTATTTT. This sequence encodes CASSLKRGGSTDTQYF.

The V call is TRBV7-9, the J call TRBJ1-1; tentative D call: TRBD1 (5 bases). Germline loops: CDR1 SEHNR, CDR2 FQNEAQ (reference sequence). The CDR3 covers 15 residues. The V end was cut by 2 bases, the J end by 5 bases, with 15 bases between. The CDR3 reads CASSLWSIGATEAFF. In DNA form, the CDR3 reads TGTGCCAGCAGCTTATGGTCTATCGGGGCGACTGAAGCTTTCTTT.

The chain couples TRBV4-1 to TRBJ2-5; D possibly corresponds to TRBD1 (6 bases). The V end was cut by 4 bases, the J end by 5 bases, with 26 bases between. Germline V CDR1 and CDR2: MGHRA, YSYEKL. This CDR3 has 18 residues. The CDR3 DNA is TGCGCCAGCAGCCCACTCTCCGGGACACCAAGTAAGGTCGAGACCCAGTACTTC. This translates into CASSPLSGTPSKVETQYF.

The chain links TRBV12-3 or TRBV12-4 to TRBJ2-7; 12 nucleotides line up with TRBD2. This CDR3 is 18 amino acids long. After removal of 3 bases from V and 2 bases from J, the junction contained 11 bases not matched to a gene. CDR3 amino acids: CASSFPPYSSGRAYEQYF. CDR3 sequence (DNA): TGTGCCAGCAGTTTCCCTCCCTACTCTAGCGGGAGGGCCTACGAGCAGTACTTC.

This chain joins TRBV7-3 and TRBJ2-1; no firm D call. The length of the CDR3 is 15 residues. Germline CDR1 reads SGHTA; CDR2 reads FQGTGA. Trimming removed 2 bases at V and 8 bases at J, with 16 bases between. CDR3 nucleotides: TGTGCCAGCAGCTTACACTACTCCAGCCGCGATGAGCAGTTCTTC. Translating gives CASSLHYSSRDEQFF.

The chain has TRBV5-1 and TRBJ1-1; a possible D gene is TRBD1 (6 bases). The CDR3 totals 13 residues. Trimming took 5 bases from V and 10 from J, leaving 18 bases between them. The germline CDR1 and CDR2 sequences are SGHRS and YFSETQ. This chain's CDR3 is CASSPRTADGAFF. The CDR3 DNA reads TGCGCCAGCAGTCCTAGGACAGCCGATGGAGCTTTCTTT. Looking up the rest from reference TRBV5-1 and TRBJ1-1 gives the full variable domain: KAGVTQTPRYLIKTRGQQVTLSCSPISGHRSVSWYQQTPGQGLQFLFEYFSETQRNKGNFPGRFSGRQFSNSRSEMNVSTLELGDSALYLCASSPRTADGAFFGQGTRLTVV.

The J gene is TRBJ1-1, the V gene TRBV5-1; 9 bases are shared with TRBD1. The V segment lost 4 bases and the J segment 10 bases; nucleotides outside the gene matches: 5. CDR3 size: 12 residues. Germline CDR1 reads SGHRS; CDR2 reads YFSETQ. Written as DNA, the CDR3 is TGCGCCAGCAGCCCGGACAGGGGTCGAGCTTTCTTT. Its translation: CASSPDRGRAFF. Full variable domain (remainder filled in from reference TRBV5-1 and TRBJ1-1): KAGVTQTPRYLIKTRGQQVTLSCSPISGHRSVSWYQQTPGQGLQFLFEYFSETQRNKGNFPGRFSGRQFSNSRSEMNVSTLELGDSALYLCASSPDRGRAFFGQGTRLTVV.

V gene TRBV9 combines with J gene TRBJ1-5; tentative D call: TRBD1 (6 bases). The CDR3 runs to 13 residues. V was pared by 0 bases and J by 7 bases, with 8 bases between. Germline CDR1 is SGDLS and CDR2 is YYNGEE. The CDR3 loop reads CASSVDDRQPQHF. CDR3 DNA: TGTGCCAGCAGCGTAGACGACAGGCAGCCCCAGCATTTT.

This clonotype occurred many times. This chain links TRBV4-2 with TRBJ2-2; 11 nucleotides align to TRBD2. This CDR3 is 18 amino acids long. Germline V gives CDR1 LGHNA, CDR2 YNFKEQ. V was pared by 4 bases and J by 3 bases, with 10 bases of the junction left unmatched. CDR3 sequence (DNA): TGTGCCAGCAGCCGACGCACTAGCGGGAGAGTAGACACCGGGGAGCTGTTTTTT. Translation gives CASSRRTSGRVDTGELFF.

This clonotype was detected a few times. The CDR3 DNA reads as TGTGCCATCAGTGAGGTGTTGACGGTTAGGTCTAACTATGGCTACACCTTC. This encodes CAISEVLTVRSNYGYTF. The V call is TRBV10-3, the J call TRBJ1-2; D unclear. The V gene lost 2 bases and the J gene lost 0 bases, with 16 bases spanning the gap. The CDR3 covers 17 residues. Germline CDR1 and CDR2: ENHRY and SYGVKD.

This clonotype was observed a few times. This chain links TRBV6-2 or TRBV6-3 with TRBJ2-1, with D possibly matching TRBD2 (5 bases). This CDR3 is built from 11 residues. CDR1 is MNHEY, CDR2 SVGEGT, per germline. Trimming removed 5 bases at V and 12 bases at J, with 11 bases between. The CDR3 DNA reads TGTGCCAGCAGTAATAGCGCGGGGCAGTTCTTC. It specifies CASSNSAGQFF.

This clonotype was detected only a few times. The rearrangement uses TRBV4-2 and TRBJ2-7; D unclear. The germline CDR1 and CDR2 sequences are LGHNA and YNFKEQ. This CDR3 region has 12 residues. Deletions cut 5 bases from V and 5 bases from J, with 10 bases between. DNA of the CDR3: TGTGCCAGCAGCTCGGCCCAAGACGAGCAGTACTTC. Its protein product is CASSSAQDEQYF.

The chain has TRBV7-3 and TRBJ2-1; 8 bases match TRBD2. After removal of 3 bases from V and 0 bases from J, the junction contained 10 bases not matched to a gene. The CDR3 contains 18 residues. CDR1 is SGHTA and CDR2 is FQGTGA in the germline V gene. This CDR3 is CASSFLRTSPHSYNEQFF. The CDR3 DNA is TGTGCCAGCAGCTTTCTTAGGACTAGCCCACACTCCTACAATGAGCAGTTCTTC.

The CDR3 sequence is CASSLVGGRIVRELFF. DNA for the CDR3: TGCGCCAGCAGCTTGGTTGGGGGCCGAATCGTTCGGGAGCTGTTTTTT. This chain joins TRBV5-1 and TRBJ2-2, with D possibly matching TRBD1 (6 bases). The CDR3 is 16 residues long. In germline, CDR1 is SGHRS, CDR2 YFSETQ. Trimming took off 0 bases at V and 9 bases at J, with 18 bases between the two ends.

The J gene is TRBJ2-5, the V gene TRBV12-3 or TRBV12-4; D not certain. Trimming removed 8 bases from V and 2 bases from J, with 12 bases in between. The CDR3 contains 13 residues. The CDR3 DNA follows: TGTGCCAGCGCTGAAGTGGTTCAAGAGACCCAGTACTTC. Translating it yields CASAEVVQETQYF.

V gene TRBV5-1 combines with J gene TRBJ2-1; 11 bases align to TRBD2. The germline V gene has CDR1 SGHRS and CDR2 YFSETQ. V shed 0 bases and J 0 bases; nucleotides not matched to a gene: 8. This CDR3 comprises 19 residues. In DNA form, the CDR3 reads TGCGCCAGCAGCTTGGGTGGGACTAGCGGACTTAGCTCCTACAATGAGCAGTTCTTC. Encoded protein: CASSLGGTSGLSSYNEQFF. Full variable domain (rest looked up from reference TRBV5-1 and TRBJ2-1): KAGVTQTPRYLIKTRGQQVTLSCSPISGHRSVSWYQQTPGQGLQFLFEYFSETQRNKGNFPGRFSGRQFSNSRSEMNVSTLELGDSALYLCASSLGGTSGLSSYNEQFFGPGTRLTVL.

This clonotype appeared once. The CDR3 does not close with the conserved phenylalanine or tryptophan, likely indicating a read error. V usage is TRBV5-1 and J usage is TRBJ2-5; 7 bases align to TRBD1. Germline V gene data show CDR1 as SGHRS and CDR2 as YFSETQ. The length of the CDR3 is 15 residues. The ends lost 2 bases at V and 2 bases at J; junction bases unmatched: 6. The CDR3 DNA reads TGCGCCAGCAGCTTAATGACAGGGAGACAAGAGACCCAGTACTCC. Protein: CASSLMTGRQETQYS.

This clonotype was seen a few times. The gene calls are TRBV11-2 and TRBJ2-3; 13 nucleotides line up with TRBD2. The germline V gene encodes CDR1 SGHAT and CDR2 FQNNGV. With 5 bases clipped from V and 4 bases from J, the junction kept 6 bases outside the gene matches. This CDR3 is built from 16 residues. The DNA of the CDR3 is TGTGCCAGCAGCCCCTTACTAGCGGGAGGGGCAGATACGCAGTATTTT. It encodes CASSPLLAGGADTQYF.